The present T cell receptor beta chain was sequenced within a study of blood T cell repertoires in COVID-19. Across the study: The origin of the acute and convalescent COVID-19 samples was the United States, Italy and Spain. T cells, B-cell-depleted T cells, or PBMCs supplied cDNA or gDNA.

Original data processing: Using reference gene primer amplification, nucleated cell counts were estimated. TCRdb keeps only in-frame clones here, not all; method: immunoSEQ multiplex PCR. Clone size and V and J calls were adopted from that table, with D and trimming inferred from the DNA. The sample holds fewer than 300,000 clones, around 86% seen once. CDR1 and CDR2 from the germline V gene are SGDLS and YYNGEE. The V end was cut by 0 bases, the J end by 2 bases, with 8 bases between. This CDR3 is 14 amino acids long. This rearrangement joins TRBV9 to TRBJ2-5; D is unclear. The clonotype comes from a man aged 40-49 years who had recovered from COVID-19. Sample: peripheral blood. In nucleotides, the CDR3 is TGTGCCAGCAGCGTAGTTGCGGAGCAAGAGACCCAGTACTTC. Its protein is CASSVVAEQETQYF.